This T cell receptor beta chain was sequenced for a study of Ad26.COV2.S vaccination and SARS-CoV-2 variants (dated by TCRdb to about 2021). Notes on the research overall: Donors in the vaccine arm were drawn from COV1001, a phase I-IIa trial of Ad26.COV2.S in healthy adults that was multicentre, randomized, double-blind and placebo-controlled. Dosing of Ad26.COV2.S was intramuscular, at either 5x10^10 or 1x10^11 viral particles, delivered as one shot or as two shots spaced 56 days apart. TCRbeta repertoire sequencing served as the tool for gauging how specific and how broad the SARS-CoV-2-reactive T cell receptors were following Ad26.COV2.S vaccination. The TCR-sequenced set comprised around 32 samples: 19 Ad26.COV2.S vaccine recipients, 5 placebo recipients and 8 SARS-CoV-2 convalescent individuals. Trial participants were randomized into five groups of five: low-dose or high-dose Ad26.COV2.S given once or twice, or placebo on both occasions. Blinding of investigators to trial group allocation was maintained during experiments and outcome assessment. Results the study describes overall, beyond this receptor: Spike-specific TCR breadth was higher in Ad26.COV2.S recipients than in placebo recipients (P = 0.0014). Comparable non-spike TCR breadth was observed between vaccine and placebo recipients, consistent with only spike being contained in the vaccine. The study was not powered for comparison of responses between vaccine doses or regimens. According to the authors, total T cell responses may have been underestimated by the TCR breadth and depth analyses. After vaccination, substantial breadth of spike-specific CD8+ and CD4+ T cell responses was reported.

The immunoSEQ Assay was used to sequence TCRbeta CDR3 regions. After extraction, genomic DNA underwent amplification by bias-controlled multiplex PCR, followed by high-throughput sequencing. From the authors' description of their analysis: To quantify the absolute abundance of every unique TCRbeta CDR3 region, sequences were collapsed and filtered. Usable DNA was measured by amplifying reference genes present in all nucleated cells, and TCRbeta template counts were normalized to that usable DNA to estimate T cell fraction. Repertoire TCRs were annotated as SARS-CoV-2-specific when V gene, CDR3 amino acid sequence and J gene were exactly matched to a known reactive TCR set. The reference SARS-CoV-2 TCR set was obtained from MIRA and was filtered for enrichment in COVID-19-positive ImmuneCODE repertoires, whereby public or cross-reactive TCRs were removed. Drawing on the MIRA antigens, annotated TCRs were analysed further at the level of specific ORF or position within ORF. Depth was the summed frequency of annotated unique rearrangements, while breadth was defined as annotated unique rearrangements over total unique productive rearrangements. Group comparisons of TCR breadth used two-sided Wilcoxon rank-sum tests. Imported from immuneACCESS, the table was reduced by TCRdb to in-frame sequences with V and J called. These copies leave out some clones; in studies compared against another copy, an unresolved V gene accounts for under half, and the cause of the remainder is not known. V and J calls and clone size are as listed in that table; D and trimming were resolved from the DNA. Here the sample has roughly 700,000 clones; 89% occur a single time. The top ten hold around 1.5% of the sample.

Details on this clone: Its recognized antigen is unknown. One base away there is no much larger clone; base qualities are not given.

The CDR3 spans 18 residues, from the cysteine through the phenylalanine. CDR3 DNA is the only sequence kept; it has 54 bases, read in frame from the first base. The germline V gene (reference sequence) provides CDR1 SEHNR and CDR2 FQNEAQ. V and J are trimmed by 0 bases and 3 bases, and the gene matches miss 6 bases of the junction. The treatment or condition label for this specimen denotes: around 19 received Ad26.COV2.S at low or high dose, single or two shots; about 5 received placebo; per-sample allocation not given. For vaccine and placebo recipients, repertoires were sequenced using samples collected on day 63 after the first injection. Between 29 July and 7 August 2020, Cohort 1b enrolled some 25 adults aged 18-55 years at one site in Boston, USA. Ad26.COV2.S consisted of a replication-incompetent adenovirus type 26 vector by which a prefusion-stabilized SARS-CoV-2 spike protein from the original Wuhan strain was expressed.

This sequence was found in a person aged 18-60 years who received the Ad26.COV2.S COVID-19 vaccine or a placebo. The source material was peripheral blood, sampled in a trial of Ad26.COV2.S vaccine versus placebo. The chain joins TRBV7-9 to TRBJ2-6; 9 nucleotides in the junction match TRBD2. The bases are TGTGCCAGCAGCTTAGCGGGCGGGAGGGGCGTTGGGGCCAACGTCCTGACTTTC. Translated, it gives CASSLAGGRGVGANVLTF.